Included here is one T cell receptor beta chain sequence, with context. The source of the sample is a study of blood T cell repertoires in COVID-19. The overall study: In each case, the material was cDNA or gDNA derived from T cells, B-cell-depleted T cells, or PBMCs.

CDR3 length: 14 residues. Germline values: CDR1 SGHRS, CDR2 YFSETQ. The V end was cut by 0 bases, the J end by 7 bases, with 13 bases between. The repertoire was sequenced with immunoSEQ multiplex PCR; TCRdb's copy has only in-frame clones and lacks some. The data contain around 180,000 clones, about 81% of them singletons. This clonotype was sampled from a woman aged 80 or older with COVID-19, enrolled during active disease. The J gene is TRBJ1-2, the V gene TRBV5-1; D gene ambiguous. Material: peripheral blood. The CDR3 coding sequence is TGCGCCAGCAGCTTGGCCGCCGCGCCCCTTGGCTACACCTTC. It specifies CASSLAAAPLGYTF.